The rows below give T cell receptor beta chains drawn from one sample of a study of OX40 agonist ivuxolimab in advanced cancers. Repertoires were generated with immunoSEQ multiplex PCR, while TCRdb's copy carries only in-frame clones and drops some. The sample includes around 92,000 clones, around 94% seen only once; the top ten take roughly 0.17%. The sequenced sample was CD4+ or CD8+ T cells sorted from blood, obtained in a trial of the OX40 agonist ivuxolimab. Every receptor here comes from an adult with an advanced solid tumor such as melanoma, head and neck, liver or kidney cancer. Both conserved end residues are part of each CDR3. Fields, in order: D gene, J gene, clone size, V gene, CDR3 length, CDR3 DNA, CDR3 protein. A D gene is named only where the DNA matches it firmly. The size field is filled for only some rows; it gives once, few, many or a size class.

d_gene: -
j_gene: TRBJ1-1
abundance: -
v_gene: TRBV15
len: 12
CDR3nt: TGTGCCACCAGCAGAACTGACGGTGAAGCTTTCTTT
CDR3aa: CATSRTDGEAFF

d_gene: -
j_gene: TRBJ2-2
abundance: -
v_gene: TRBV13
len: 14
CDR3nt: TGTGCCAGCAGCCCCGACAGGATCACCGGGGAGCTGTTTTTT
CDR3aa: CASSPDRITGELFF

d_gene: TRBD1
j_gene: TRBJ1-4
abundance: -
v_gene: TRBV28
len: 19
CDR3nt: TGTGCCAGCAGTCCCCTCCGGGACAGGGGGCCCTCAACTAATGAAAAACTGTTTTTT
CDR3aa: CASSPLRDRGPSTNEKLFF

d_gene: -
j_gene: TRBJ1-5
abundance: few
v_gene: TRBV7-2
len: 15
CDR3nt: TGTGCCAGCAGCTTAGTGCAGAATAGCAATCAGCCCCAGCATTTT
CDR3aa: CASSLVQNSNQPQHF

d_gene: TRBD1
j_gene: TRBJ1-6
abundance: -
v_gene: TRBV5-1
len: 14
CDR3nt: TGTGCCAGCAGCTTCGGGACAGGGAGTTCACCCCTCCACTTT
CDR3aa: CASSFGTGSSPLHF

d_gene: -
j_gene: TRBJ2-7
abundance: -
v_gene: TRBV4-3
len: 15
CDR3nt: TGCGCCAGCAGCCAACAATACAGAGGCGCCTACGAGCAGTACTTC
CDR3aa: CASSQQYRGAYEQYF

d_gene: TRBD1
j_gene: TRBJ2-7
abundance: -
v_gene: TRBV7-2
len: 14
CDR3nt: TGTGCCAGCAGCGCGACAGGGACCCTCTACGAGCAGTACTTC
CDR3aa: CASSATGTLYEQYF

d_gene: -
j_gene: TRBJ1-2
abundance: -
v_gene: TRBV20-1
len: 11
CDR3nt: TGCAGTGCTAGTGCAGGCTATGGCTACACCTTC
CDR3aa: CSASAGYGYTF

d_gene: -
j_gene: TRBJ1-1
abundance: -
v_gene: TRBV7-2
len: 12
CDR3nt: TGTGCCAGCAGCTTGGGGGGCCCCAAAGCTTTCTTT
CDR3aa: CASSLGGPKAFF

d_gene: TRBD2
j_gene: TRBJ2-1
abundance: -
v_gene: TRBV5-1
len: 15
CDR3nt: TGCGCCAGCAGCGACCTAGCGGGCGGCTACAATGAGCAGTTCTTC
CDR3aa: CASSDLAGGYNEQFF

d_gene: -
j_gene: TRBJ1-2
abundance: once
v_gene: TRBV28
len: 13
CDR3nt: TGTGCCAGCAGTTTACAGCTCAACTATGGCTACACCTTC
CDR3aa: CASSLQLNYGYTF

d_gene: TRBD1
j_gene: TRBJ1-2
abundance: -
v_gene: TRBV5-1
len: 14
CDR3nt: TGCGCCAGCAGCTTGACAGGGGCTAACTATGGCTACACCTTC
CDR3aa: CASSLTGANYGYTF

d_gene: TRBD1
j_gene: TRBJ1-2
abundance: -
v_gene: TRBV9
len: 13
CDR3nt: TGTGCCAGCAGCAACCTGGACAGGGGCGGCTACACCTTC
CDR3aa: CASSNLDRGGYTF

d_gene: -
j_gene: TRBJ2-3
abundance: few
v_gene: TRBV5-1
len: 13
CDR3nt: TGCGCCAGCAGCTTGGATTTAGAGTATACGCAGTATTTT
CDR3aa: CASSLDLEYTQYF

d_gene: -
j_gene: TRBJ1-5
abundance: -
v_gene: TRBV6-6
len: 14
CDR3nt: TGTGCCAGCAGTTACGGGCCAGGTGGGCAGCCCCAGCATTTT
CDR3aa: CASSYGPGGQPQHF

d_gene: TRBD2
j_gene: TRBJ2-2
abundance: -
v_gene: TRBV27
len: 17
CDR3nt: TGTGCCAGCACCGGCTTGGTAGCGGGGGGGGATGGCGGGGAGCTGTTTTTT
CDR3aa: CASTGLVAGGDGGELFF

d_gene: -
j_gene: TRBJ1-5
abundance: -
v_gene: TRBV18
len: 15
CDR3nt: TGTGCCAGCTCACCACAGACGAGAAACAATCAGCCCCAGCATTTT
CDR3aa: CASSPQTRNNQPQHF

d_gene: TRBD2
j_gene: TRBJ2-3
abundance: -
v_gene: TRBV6-6
len: 16
CDR3nt: TGTGCCAGCAGCCCGCCCACTAGCGGGGCTGCGGATACGCAGTATTTT
CDR3aa: CASSPPTSGAADTQYF

d_gene: -
j_gene: TRBJ1-1
abundance: -
v_gene: TRBV28
len: 13
CDR3nt: TGTGCCAGCAGTTACGGCAGGAACACTGAAGCTTTCTTT
CDR3aa: CASSYGRNTEAFF

d_gene: -
j_gene: TRBJ2-2
abundance: -
v_gene: TRBV19
len: 15
CDR3nt: TGTGCCAGTAGCCCCCGGGGGCGGGCCACCGGGGAGCTGTTTTTT
CDR3aa: CASSPRGRATGELFF

d_gene: -
j_gene: TRBJ1-2
abundance: -
v_gene: TRBV5-1
len: 16
CDR3nt: TGCGCCAGCAGCTTGGGACACAGGGACCCCCACTATGGCTACACCTTC
CDR3aa: CASSLGHRDPHYGYTF

d_gene: TRBD2
j_gene: TRBJ2-3
abundance: -
v_gene: TRBV30
len: 13
CDR3nt: TGTGCCTGGACCGGGACTACCACAGATACGCAGTATTTT
CDR3aa: CAWTGTTTDTQYF

d_gene: TRBD1
j_gene: TRBJ1-4
abundance: -
v_gene: TRBV27
len: 17
CDR3nt: TGTGCCAGCAGTTTCGACTCGACAGGGGTTAATTGGGAAAAACTGTTTTTT
CDR3aa: CASSFDSTGVNWEKLFF

d_gene: TRBD2
j_gene: TRBJ2-7
abundance: -
v_gene: TRBV18
len: 14
CDR3nt: TGTGCCAGCTCACCAGCGGGGGAAATCCACGAGCAGTACTTC
CDR3aa: CASSPAGEIHEQYF

d_gene: -
j_gene: TRBJ2-2
abundance: -
v_gene: TRBV4-2
len: 16
CDR3nt: TGTGCCAGCAGCCAAGAGTCGGGGGCCCGGCCCGGGGAGCTGTTTTTT
CDR3aa: CASSQESGARPGELFF

d_gene: -
j_gene: TRBJ2-5
abundance: -
v_gene: TRBV5-4
len: 14
CDR3nt: TGTGCCAGCAGCTCCGGTCCAGTGGGGGAGACCCAGTACTTC
CDR3aa: CASSSGPVGETQYF

d_gene: -
j_gene: TRBJ1-5
abundance: -
v_gene: TRBV19
len: 15
CDR3nt: TGTGCCAGTAGTCGGGCCGGGGCAGGCAATCAGCCCCAGCATTTT
CDR3aa: CASSRAGAGNQPQHF

d_gene: -
j_gene: TRBJ1-1
abundance: -
v_gene: TRBV6-6
len: 10
CDR3nt: TGTGCCAGCAGTTACACTGAAGCTTTCTTT
CDR3aa: CASSYTEAFF

d_gene: -
j_gene: TRBJ1-6
abundance: -
v_gene: TRBV6-4
len: 16
CDR3nt: TGTGCCAGCAGTGAGCCAGTCGACTCCTATAATTCACCCCTCCACTTT
CDR3aa: CASSEPVDSYNSPLHF

d_gene: TRBD2
j_gene: TRBJ2-1
abundance: -
v_gene: TRBV28
len: 21
CDR3nt: TGTGCCAGCAGTTCAACCTGGACTAGCGGGAGAGTCTTGCTCTCCTACAATGAGCAGTTCTTC
CDR3aa: CASSSTWTSGRVLLSYNEQFF

d_gene: -
j_gene: TRBJ1-1
abundance: -
v_gene: TRBV18
len: 13
CDR3nt: TGTGCCAGCTCACCAGAGAAGAACACTGAAGCTTTCTTT
CDR3aa: CASSPEKNTEAFF

d_gene: TRBD2
j_gene: TRBJ2-2
abundance: -
v_gene: TRBV7-3
len: 14
CDR3nt: TGTGCCAGCAGCCCCCGGGGGGGCGCCGGGGAGCTGTTTTTT
CDR3aa: CASSPRGGAGELFF

d_gene: TRBD1
j_gene: TRBJ2-1
abundance: -
v_gene: TRBV6-1
len: 14
CDR3nt: TGTGCCAGCAGTGCAGGACAGGGATACGATGAGCAGTTCTTC
CDR3aa: CASSAGQGYDEQFF

d_gene: -
j_gene: TRBJ1-1
abundance: -
v_gene: TRBV7-2
len: 16
CDR3nt: TGTGCCAGCAGCAGGAATCATCTGGGGGGCATGACTGAAGCTTTCTTT
CDR3aa: CASSRNHLGGMTEAFF

d_gene: -
j_gene: TRBJ2-6
abundance: -
v_gene: TRBV11-3
len: 15
CDR3nt: TGTGCCAGCGAGGACAGATTCTCTGGGGCCAACGTCCTGACTTTC
CDR3aa: CASEDRFSGANVLTF

d_gene: -
j_gene: TRBJ1-2
abundance: -
v_gene: TRBV7-2
len: 13
CDR3nt: TGTGCCAGCAGTAATGACCGAACCCAGGGCTACACCTTC
CDR3aa: CASSNDRTQGYTF

d_gene: -
j_gene: TRBJ2-1
abundance: -
v_gene: TRBV9
len: 16
CDR3nt: TGTGCCAGCAGCGGGCGGGGATATGGTGTCTACAATGAGCAGTTCTTC
CDR3aa: CASSGRGYGVYNEQFF

d_gene: TRBD2
j_gene: TRBJ2-1
abundance: -
v_gene: TRBV27
len: 16
CDR3nt: TGTGCCAGCAGCCTGGGACTAGCGGGAGGGCAGGGTGAGCAGTTCTTC
CDR3aa: CASSLGLAGGQGEQFF

d_gene: TRBD2
j_gene: TRBJ2-7
abundance: -
v_gene: TRBV7-2
len: 15
CDR3nt: TGTGCCAGCACCACCGGAGCGGGGACCCCCAACGAGCAGTACTTC
CDR3aa: CASTTGAGTPNEQYF

d_gene: TRBD1
j_gene: TRBJ1-2
abundance: -
v_gene: TRBV2
len: 14
CDR3nt: TGTGCCAGCAGTTCGGACAGGGATAACTATGGCTACACCTTC
CDR3aa: CASSSDRDNYGYTF

d_gene: TRBD2
j_gene: TRBJ2-1
abundance: once
v_gene: TRBV18
len: 12
CDR3nt: TGTGCCAGCTCAGTAGCGGGGGGAGAGCAGTTCTTC
CDR3aa: CASSVAGGEQFF

d_gene: TRBD1
j_gene: TRBJ1-2
abundance: -
v_gene: TRBV18
len: 13
CDR3nt: TGTGCCAGCTCACCCCAGGGGGCATATGGCTACACCTTC
CDR3aa: CASSPQGAYGYTF

d_gene: -
j_gene: TRBJ2-7
abundance: -
v_gene: TRBV18
len: 14
CDR3nt: TGTGCCAGCTCACCGGACAGCTTAACCTACGAGCAGTACTTC
CDR3aa: CASSPDSLTYEQYF

d_gene: -
j_gene: TRBJ1-1
abundance: -
v_gene: TRBV7-2
len: 14
CDR3nt: TGTGCCAGCAGCTTAGAGATATGGGACACTGAAGCTTTCTTT
CDR3aa: CASSLEIWDTEAFF